Listed below are T cell receptor beta chains from one sample, sequenced in a study of CD4 and CD8 cells across lung adenocarcinoma regions. TCRdb fed the PCR reads into MiXCR, producing one record per CDR3 protein. The table has tens of thousands of distinct CDR3 sequences, roughly half seen once. Sequencing was carried out using CD8+ T cells from the center of a lung tumor. These receptors all stem from a male donor with lung adenocarcinoma. The CD4 and CD8 labels of this study may be unreliable. Each CDR3 is given with its conserved first and last residue.

j_gene,v_gene,CDR3aa
TRBJ1-2,TRBV6-1,CASSEQGGYGYTF
-,TRBV6-6,CASRTGPSYEQYF
TRBJ2-3,TRBV20-1,CSARVTTTDTQYF
TRBJ1-2,TRBV27,CASSLDSDNYGYTF
TRBJ2-1,TRBV7-6,CASSLTGTSGRGRDEQFF
TRBJ2-1,TRBV6-5,CASRYGESGPDTQYF
-,TRBV4-1,CASSETPGTSFYEQYF
TRBJ1-5,TRBV6-5,CASSYSGTGNQPQHF
-,TRBV11-2,CASSRMGVSQETQYF
TRBJ1-1,TRBV7-2,CASSTDSYNTEAFF
TRBJ2-3,TRBV4-1,CASSQEPGLTTDTQYF
TRBJ2-7,TRBV6-5,CASSYSRTASSYEQYF
-,TRBV10-1,CASSDGTGSAEQYF
TRBJ1-2,TRBV6-5,CASSYGTSRGYGYTF
TRBJ2-1,TRBV7-3,CASSSDSGSYNEQFF
TRBJ2-1,TRBV10-3,CAIRGLVYNEQFF
TRBJ1-3,TRBV6-5,CASSYSSSDSGNTIYF
TRBJ1-2,TRBV4-1,CASSQTLDDGYTF
TRBJ2-6,TRBV6-1,CASSDEAGGHPDTQTF
TRBJ2-2,TRBV6-1,CASSTTGTGELFF
-,TRBV7-6,CASGGGGALELDTQYF
TRBJ2-3,TRBV6-1,CANSEGGRYEQYF